Sequencing of this T cell receptor (beta chain) was carried out in a study of response to subunit inactivated influenza vaccine. Points from the study as a whole: With each seasonal influenza vaccination, the authors suggested, few new T cells are recruited.

MiXCR, run by TCRdb on the RT-PCR reads, gives a single entry per CDR3 protein. The sample includes more than 600,000 distinct CDR3 sequences, around 20% of them seen just once. CDR3 size: 13 residues. In germline, CDR1 is DFQATT, CDR2 SNEGSKA (reference sequence). Unmatched junction bases numbered 6, after V lost 6 bases and J lost 2 bases. Concerning this clonotype: Its matching antigen is unknown.

V gene TRBV20-1 combines with J gene TRBJ2-7; 8 nucleotides agree with TRBD1. The material was PBMCs from blood, obtained 5 days after vaccination. The TCR was taken from a man aged 45-65 years who received an inactivated influenza vaccine. In DNA, the CDR3 is TGCAGTGCCACGGACAGGGACCCCTACGAGCAGTACTTC. Protein sequence: CSATDRDPYEQYF.